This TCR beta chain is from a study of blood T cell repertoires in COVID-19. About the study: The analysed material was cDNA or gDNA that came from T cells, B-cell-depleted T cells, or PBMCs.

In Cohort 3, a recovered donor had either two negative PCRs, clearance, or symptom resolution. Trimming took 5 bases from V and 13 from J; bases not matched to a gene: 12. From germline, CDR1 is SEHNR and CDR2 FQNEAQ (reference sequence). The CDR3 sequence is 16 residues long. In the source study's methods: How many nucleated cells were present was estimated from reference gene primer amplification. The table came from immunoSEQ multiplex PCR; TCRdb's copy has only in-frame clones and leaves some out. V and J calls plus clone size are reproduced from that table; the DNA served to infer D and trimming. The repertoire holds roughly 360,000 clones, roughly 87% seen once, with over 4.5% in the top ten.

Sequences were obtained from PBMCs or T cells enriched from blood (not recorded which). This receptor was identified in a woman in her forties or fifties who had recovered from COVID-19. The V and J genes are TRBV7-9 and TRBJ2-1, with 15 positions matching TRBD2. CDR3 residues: CASSTLSGTSGGSQFF. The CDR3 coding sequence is TGTGCCAGCAGCACCCTGTCAGGGACTAGCGGGGGGTCACAGTTCTTC.